This T cell receptor (beta chain) emerged from a study of CD8+CD57+ T cells in acquired aplastic anemia. Study at large: When averaged, DNA from sorted CD4+ and CD8+ cells came to about 2.9 ug.

According to the study, genomic DNA was the template for TCR beta VDJ and CDR3 profiling. TCRdb re-called the reads with MiXCR, one entry per CDR3 protein. The sample lists around 430,000 distinct CDR3 sequences; over 25% were seen once. Looked up from germline, CDR1 is SNHLY and CDR2 is FYNNEI. CDR3 length: 13 amino acids. Trimming shortened V by 10 bases and J by 9 bases, and 19 bases separated the two germline ends. CD8+CD57+ cell expansion had been shown by flow cytometry in patients chosen for sequencing. Every patient presented with severe acquired aplastic anemia. Patient blood was sampled before any therapy had been received. In the case of this clonotype: Its target is not known.

General study results and limits: Common to patients and controls were approximately 30 CD8+ CDR3 sequences.

The sequenced sample was sorted CD4+, CD8+, or CD8+CD57+ T cells (not recorded which) from PBMCs. This clonotype was sampled from a human donor with aplastic anemia. The chain has TRBV2 and TRBJ2-1, with D perhaps TRBD1 (5 bases). The CDR3 sequence: CAIVRGLKGEQFF. The CDR3 DNA sequence: TGTGCCATAGTTAGGGGTCTTAAGGGTGAGCAGTTCTTC.